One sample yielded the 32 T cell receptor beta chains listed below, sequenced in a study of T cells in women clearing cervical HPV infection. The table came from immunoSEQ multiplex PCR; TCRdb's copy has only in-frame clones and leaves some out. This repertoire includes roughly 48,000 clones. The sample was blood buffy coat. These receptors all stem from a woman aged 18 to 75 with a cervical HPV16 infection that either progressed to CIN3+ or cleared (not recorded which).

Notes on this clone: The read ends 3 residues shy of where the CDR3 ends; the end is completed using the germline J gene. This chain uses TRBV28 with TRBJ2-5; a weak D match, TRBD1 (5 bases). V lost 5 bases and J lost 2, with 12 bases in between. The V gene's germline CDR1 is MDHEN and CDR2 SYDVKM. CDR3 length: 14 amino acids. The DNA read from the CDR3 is TGTGCCAGCAGTGCCTACAGGAGACAAGAGACC. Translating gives CASSAYRRQET. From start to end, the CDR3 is CASSAYRRQETQYF.

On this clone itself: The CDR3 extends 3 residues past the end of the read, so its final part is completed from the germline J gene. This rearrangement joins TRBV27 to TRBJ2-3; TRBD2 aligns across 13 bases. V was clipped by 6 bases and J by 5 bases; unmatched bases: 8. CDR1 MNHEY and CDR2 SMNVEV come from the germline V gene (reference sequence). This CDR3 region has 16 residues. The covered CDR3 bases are TGTGCCAGCAGGCTACTAGCGGGGGGGCCCGAAGATACG. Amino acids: CASRLLAGGPEDT. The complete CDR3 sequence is CASRLLAGGPEDTQYF.

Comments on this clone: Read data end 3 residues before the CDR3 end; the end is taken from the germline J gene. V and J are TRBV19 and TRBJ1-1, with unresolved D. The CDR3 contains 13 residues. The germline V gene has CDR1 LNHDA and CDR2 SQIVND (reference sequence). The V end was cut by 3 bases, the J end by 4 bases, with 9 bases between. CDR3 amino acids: CASSMDWSTEAFF. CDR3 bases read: TGTGCCAGTAGTATGGACTGGAGCACTGAA.

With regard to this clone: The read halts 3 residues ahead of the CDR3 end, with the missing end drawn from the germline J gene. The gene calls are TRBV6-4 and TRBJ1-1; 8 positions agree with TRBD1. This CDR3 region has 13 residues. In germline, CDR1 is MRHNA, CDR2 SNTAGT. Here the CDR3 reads CASRTQGAPGAFF. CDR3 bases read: TGTGCCAGCAGAACCCAGGGGGCCCCTGGG.

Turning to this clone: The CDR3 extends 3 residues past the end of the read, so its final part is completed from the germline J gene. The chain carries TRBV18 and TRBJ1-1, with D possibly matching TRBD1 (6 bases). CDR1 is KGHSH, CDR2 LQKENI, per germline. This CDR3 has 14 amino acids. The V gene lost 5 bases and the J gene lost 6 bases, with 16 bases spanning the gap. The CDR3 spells CASSRGTSLPEAFF. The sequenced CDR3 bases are TGTGCCAGCTCAAGGGGGACATCCCTACCTGAA. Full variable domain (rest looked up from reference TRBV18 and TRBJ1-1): NAGVMQNPRHLVRRRGQEARLRCSPMKGHSHVYWYRQLPEEGLKFMVYLQKENIIDESGMPKERFSAEFPKEGPSILRIQQVVRGDSAAYFCASSRGTSLPEAFFGQGTRLTVV.

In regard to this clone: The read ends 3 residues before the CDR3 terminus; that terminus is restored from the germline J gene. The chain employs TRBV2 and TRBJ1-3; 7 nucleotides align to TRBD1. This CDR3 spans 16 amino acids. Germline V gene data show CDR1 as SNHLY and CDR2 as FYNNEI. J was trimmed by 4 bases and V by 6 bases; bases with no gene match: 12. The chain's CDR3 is CASSPLGPRGGNTIYF. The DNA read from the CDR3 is TGTGCCAGCAGCCCTTTGGGACCCAGGGGGGGAAACACC.

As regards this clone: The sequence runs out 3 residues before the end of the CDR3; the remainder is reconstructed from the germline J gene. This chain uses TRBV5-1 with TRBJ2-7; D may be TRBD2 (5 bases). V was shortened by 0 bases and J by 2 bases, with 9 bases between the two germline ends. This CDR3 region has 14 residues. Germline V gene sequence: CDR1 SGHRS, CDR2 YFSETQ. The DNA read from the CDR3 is TGCGCCAGCAGCTTGGTTTCTAGCACCTACGAG. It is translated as CASSLVSSTYE. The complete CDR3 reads CASSLVSSTYEQYF. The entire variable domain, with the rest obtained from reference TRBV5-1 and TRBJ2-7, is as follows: KAGVTQTPRYLIKTRGQQVTLSCSPISGHRSVSWYQQTPGQGLQFLFEYFSETQRNKGNFPGRFSGRQFSNSRSEMNVSTLELGDSALYLCASSLVSSTYEQYFGPGTRLTVT.

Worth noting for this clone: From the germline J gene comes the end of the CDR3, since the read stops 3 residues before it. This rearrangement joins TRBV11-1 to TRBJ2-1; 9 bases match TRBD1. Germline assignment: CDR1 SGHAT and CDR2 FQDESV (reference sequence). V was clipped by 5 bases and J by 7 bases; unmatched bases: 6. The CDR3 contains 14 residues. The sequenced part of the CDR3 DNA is TGTGCCAGCAGCAACCGGGACAGGGATAATGAG. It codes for CASSNRDRDNE. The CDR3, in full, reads CASSNRDRDNEQFF.

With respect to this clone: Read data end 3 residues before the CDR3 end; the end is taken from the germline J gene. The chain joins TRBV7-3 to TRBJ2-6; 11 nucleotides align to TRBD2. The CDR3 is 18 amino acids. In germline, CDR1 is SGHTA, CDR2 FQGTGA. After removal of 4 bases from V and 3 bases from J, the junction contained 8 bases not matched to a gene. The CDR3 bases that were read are TGTGCCAGCAGCTACGCCGGGACTAGCGGAAATGGGGCCAACGTC. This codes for CASSYAGTSGNGANV. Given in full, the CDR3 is CASSYAGTSGNGANVLTF.

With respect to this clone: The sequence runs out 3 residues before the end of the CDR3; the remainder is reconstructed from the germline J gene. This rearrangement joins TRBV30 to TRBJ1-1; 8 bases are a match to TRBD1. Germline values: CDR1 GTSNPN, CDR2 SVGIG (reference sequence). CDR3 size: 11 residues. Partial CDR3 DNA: TGTGCCTGGTTACAGGGGGTGGAA. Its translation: CAWLQGVE. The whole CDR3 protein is CAWLQGVEAFF.

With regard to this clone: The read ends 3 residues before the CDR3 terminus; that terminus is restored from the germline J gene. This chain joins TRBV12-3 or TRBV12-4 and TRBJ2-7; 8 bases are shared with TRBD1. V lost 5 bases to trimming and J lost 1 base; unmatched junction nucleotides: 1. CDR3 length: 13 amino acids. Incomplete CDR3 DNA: TGTGCCAGCAGTAGGGACAGGTCCTACGAG. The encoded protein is CASSRDRSYE. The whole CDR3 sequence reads CASSRDRSYEQYF.

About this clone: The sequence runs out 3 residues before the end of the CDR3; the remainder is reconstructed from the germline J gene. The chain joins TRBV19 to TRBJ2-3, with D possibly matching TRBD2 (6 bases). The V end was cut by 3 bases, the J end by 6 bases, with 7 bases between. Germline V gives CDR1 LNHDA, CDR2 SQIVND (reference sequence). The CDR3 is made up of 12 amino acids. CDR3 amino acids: CASSIGGDTQYF. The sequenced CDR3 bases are TGTGCCAGTAGTATCGGAGGGGATACG.

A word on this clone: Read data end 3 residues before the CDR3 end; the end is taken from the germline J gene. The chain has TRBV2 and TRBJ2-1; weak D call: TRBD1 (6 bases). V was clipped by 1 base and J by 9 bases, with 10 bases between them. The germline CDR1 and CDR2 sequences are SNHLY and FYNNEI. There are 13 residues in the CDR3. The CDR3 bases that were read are TGTGCCAGCAGTGAAGTCGCAGGGGCTGAG. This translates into CASSEVAGAE. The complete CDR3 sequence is CASSEVAGAEQFF.

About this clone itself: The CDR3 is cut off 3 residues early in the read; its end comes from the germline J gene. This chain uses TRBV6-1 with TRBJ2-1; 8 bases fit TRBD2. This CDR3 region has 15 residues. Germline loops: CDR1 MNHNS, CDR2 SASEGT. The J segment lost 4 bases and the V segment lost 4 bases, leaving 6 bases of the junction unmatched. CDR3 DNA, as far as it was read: TGTGCCAGCAGTGGGGCGGGGGGTTGGTACAATGAG. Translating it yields CASSGAGGWYNE. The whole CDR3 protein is CASSGAGGWYNEQFF.

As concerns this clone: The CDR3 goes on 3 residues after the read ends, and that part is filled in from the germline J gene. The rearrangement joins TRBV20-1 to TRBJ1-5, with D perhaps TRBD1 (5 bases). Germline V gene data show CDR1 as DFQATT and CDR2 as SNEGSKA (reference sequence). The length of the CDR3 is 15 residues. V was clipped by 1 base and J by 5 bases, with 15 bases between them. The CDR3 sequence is CSARAVLGGDQPQHF. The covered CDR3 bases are TGCAGTGCTAGAGCGGTGCTGGGGGGGGATCAGCCC.

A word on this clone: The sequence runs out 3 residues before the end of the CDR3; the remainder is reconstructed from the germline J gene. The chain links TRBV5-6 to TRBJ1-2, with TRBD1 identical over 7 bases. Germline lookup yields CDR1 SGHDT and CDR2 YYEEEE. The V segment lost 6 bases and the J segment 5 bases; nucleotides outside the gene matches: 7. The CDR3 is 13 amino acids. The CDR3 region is CASTPSGGYGYTF. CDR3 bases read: TGTGCCAGCACCCCGTCAGGGGGGTATGGC.

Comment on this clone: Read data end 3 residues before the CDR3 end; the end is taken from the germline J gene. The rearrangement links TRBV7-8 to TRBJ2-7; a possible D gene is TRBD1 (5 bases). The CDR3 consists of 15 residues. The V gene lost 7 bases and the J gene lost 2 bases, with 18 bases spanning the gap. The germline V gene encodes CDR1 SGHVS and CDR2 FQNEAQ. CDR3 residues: CASNPKGPRAYEQYF. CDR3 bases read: TGTGCCAGCAACCCCAAGGGGCCCAGAGCCTACGAG.

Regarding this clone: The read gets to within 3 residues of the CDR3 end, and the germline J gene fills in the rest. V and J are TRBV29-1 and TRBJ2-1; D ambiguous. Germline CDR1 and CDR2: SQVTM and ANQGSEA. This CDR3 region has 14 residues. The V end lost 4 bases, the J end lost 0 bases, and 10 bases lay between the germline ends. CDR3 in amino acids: CSVVLQSSYNEQFF. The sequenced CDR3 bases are TGCAGCGTTGTCCTCCAGAGCTCCTACAATGAG.

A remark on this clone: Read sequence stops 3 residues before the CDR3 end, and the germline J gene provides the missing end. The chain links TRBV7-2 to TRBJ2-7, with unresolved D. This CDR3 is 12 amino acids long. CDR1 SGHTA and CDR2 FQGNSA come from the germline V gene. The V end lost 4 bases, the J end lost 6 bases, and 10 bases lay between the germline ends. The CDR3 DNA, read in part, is TGTGCCAGCAGCTCTCTGCGCGGCGAG. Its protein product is CASSSLRGE. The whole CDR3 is CASSSLRGEQYF. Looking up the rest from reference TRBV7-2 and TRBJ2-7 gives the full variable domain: GAGVSQSPSNKVTEKGKDVELRCDPISGHTALYWYRQSLGQGLEFLIYFQGNSAPDKSGLPSDRFSAERTGGSVSTLTIQRTQQEDSAVYLCASSSLRGEQYFGPGTRLTVT.

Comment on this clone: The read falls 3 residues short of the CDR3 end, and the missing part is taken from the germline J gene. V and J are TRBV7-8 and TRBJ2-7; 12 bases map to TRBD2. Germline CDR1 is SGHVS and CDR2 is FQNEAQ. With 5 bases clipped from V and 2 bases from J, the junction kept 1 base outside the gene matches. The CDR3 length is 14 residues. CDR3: CASSRTSGAYEQYF. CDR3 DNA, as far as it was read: TGTGCCAGCAGCCGGACTAGCGGGGCCTACGAG.

This CDR3 is CASRHRHYGYTF. CDR3 DNA, as far as it was read: TGTGCCAGTCGTCACAGACACTATGGC. The chain combines TRBV19 with TRBJ1-2; no clear D gene. The CDR3 end lies 3 residues beyond the end of the read and is filled in from the germline J gene. The CDR3 contains 12 residues. Germline lookup yields CDR1 LNHDA and CDR2 SQIVND (reference sequence). Trimming shortened V by 8 bases and J by 3 bases, and 10 bases separated the two germline ends. The complete variable domain, with remaining parts taken from reference TRBV19 and TRBJ1-2, reads DGGITQSPKYLFRKEGQNVTLSCEQNLNHDAMYWYRQDPGQGLRLIYYSQIVNDFQKGDIAEGYSVSREKKESFPLTVTSAQKNPTAFYLCASRHRHYGYTFGSGTRLTVV.

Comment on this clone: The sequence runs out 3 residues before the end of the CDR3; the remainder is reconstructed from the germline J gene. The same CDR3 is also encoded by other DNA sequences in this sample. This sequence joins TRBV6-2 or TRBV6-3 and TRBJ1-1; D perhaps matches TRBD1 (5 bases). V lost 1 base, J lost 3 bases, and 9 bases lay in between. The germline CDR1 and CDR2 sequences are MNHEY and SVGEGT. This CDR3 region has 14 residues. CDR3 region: CASSYWGGDTEAFF. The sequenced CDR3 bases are TGTGCCAGCAGTTACTGGGGGGGAGACACTGAA.

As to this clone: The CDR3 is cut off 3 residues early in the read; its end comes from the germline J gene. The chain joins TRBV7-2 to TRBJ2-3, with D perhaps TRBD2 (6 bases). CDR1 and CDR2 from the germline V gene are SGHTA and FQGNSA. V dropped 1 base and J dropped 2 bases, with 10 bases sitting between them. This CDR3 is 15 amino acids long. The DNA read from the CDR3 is TGTGCCAGCAGCTTAGGGGGGGAGACCACAGATACG. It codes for CASSLGGETTDT. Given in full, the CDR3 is CASSLGGETTDTQYF.

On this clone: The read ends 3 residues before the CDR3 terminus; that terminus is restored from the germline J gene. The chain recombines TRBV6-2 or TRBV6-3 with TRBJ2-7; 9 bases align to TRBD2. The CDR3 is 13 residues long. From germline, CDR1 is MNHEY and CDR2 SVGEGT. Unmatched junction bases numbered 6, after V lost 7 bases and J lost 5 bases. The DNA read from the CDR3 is TGTGCCAGCAAAAGGACTAGCGTCGACGAG. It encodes CASKRTSVDE. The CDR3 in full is CASKRTSVDEQYF.

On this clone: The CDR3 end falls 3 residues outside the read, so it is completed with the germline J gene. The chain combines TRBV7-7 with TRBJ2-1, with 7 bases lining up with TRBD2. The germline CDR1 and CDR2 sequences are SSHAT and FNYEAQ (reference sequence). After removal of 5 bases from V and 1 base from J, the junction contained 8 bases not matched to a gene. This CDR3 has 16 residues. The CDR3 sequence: CASSPRGSFSYNEQFF. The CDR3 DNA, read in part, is TGTGCCAGCAGCCCTCGCGGGAGTTTTTCCTACAATGAG.

CDR3 amino acids: CASSLIGLAGTDTQYF. The part of the CDR3 DNA that was read is TGTGCCAGCAGCTTGATAGGACTAGCTGGCACAGATACG. The V call is TRBV7-8, the J call TRBJ2-3, with 8 positions matching TRBD2. The read finishes 3 residues shy of the CDR3 end, and the germline J gene is used to complete it. Germline V lookup: CDR1 SGHVS, CDR2 FQNEAQ. J gave up 1 base and V 3 bases, and 6 bases lay outside the gene matches. The CDR3 contains 16 residues. The variable domain in full, completed from reference TRBV7-8 and TRBJ2-3, reads GAGVSQSPRYKVAKRGQDVALRCDPISGHVSLFWYQQALGQGPEFLTYFQNEAQLDKSGLPSDRFFAERPEGSVSTLKIQRTQQEDSAVYLCASSLIGLAGTDTQYFGPGTRLTVL.

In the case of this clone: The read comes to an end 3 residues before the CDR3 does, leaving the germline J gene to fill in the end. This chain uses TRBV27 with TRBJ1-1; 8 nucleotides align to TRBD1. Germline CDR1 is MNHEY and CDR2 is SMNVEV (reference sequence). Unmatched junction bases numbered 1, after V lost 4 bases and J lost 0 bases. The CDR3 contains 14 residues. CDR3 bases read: TGTGCCAGCAGTTGGACAGGGTTGAACACTGAA. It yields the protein CASSWTGLNTE. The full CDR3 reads CASSWTGLNTEAFF.

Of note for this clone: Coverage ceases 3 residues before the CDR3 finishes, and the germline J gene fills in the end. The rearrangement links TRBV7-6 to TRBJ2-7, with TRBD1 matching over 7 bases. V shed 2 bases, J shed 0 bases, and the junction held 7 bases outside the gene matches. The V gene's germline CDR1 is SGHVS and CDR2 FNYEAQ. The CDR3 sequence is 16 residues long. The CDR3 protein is CASSLTGTASSYEQYF. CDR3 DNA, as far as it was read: TGTGCCAGCAGCTTAACTGGGACAGCCTCCTCCTACGAG.

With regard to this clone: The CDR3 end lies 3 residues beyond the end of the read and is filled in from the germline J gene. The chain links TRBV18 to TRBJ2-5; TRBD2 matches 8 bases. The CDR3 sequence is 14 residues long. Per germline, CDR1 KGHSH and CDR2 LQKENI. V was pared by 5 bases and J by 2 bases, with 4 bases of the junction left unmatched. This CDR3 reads CASSTSGGQETQYF. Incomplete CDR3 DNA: TGTGCCAGCTCAACAAGCGGGGGTCAAGAGACC.

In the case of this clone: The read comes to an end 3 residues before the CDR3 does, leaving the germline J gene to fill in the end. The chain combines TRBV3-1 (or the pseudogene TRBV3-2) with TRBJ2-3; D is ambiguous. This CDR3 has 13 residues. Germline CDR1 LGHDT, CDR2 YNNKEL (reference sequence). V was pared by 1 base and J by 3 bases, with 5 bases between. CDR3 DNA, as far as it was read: TGTGCCAGCAGCCAAGGTCTTACAGATACG. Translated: CASSQGLTDT. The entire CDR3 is CASSQGLTDTQYF.

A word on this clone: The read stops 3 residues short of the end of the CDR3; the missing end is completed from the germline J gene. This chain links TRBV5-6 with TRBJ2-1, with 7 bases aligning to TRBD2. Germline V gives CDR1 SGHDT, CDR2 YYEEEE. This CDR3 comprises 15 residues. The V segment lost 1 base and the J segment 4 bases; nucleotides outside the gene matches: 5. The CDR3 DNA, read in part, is TGTGCCAGCAGCTTGAGGCAGGGACTATACAATGAG. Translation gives CASSLRQGLYNE. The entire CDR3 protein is CASSLRQGLYNEQFF.

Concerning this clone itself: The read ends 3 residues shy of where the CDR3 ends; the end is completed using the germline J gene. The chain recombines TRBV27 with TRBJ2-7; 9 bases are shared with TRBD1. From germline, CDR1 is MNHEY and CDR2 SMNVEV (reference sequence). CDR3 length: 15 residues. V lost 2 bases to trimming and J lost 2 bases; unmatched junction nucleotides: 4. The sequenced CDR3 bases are TGTGCCAGCAGTTTAGGGACAGGGTTCGCCTACGAG. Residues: CASSLGTGFAYE. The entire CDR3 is CASSLGTGFAYEQYF.